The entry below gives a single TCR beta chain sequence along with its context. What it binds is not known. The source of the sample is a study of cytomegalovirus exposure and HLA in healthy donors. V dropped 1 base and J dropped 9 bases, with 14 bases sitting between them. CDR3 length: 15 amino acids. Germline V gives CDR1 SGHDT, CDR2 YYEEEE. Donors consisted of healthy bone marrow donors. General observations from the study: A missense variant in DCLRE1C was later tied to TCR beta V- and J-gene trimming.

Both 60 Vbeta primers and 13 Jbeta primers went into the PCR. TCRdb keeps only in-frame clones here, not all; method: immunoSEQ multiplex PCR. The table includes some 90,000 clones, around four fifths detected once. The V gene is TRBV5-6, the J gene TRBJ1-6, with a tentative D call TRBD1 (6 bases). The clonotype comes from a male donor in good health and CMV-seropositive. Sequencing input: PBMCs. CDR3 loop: CASSLQQGVGSPLHF. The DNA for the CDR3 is TGTGCCAGCAGCTTGCAACAGGGTGTAGGTTCACCCCTCCACTTT.